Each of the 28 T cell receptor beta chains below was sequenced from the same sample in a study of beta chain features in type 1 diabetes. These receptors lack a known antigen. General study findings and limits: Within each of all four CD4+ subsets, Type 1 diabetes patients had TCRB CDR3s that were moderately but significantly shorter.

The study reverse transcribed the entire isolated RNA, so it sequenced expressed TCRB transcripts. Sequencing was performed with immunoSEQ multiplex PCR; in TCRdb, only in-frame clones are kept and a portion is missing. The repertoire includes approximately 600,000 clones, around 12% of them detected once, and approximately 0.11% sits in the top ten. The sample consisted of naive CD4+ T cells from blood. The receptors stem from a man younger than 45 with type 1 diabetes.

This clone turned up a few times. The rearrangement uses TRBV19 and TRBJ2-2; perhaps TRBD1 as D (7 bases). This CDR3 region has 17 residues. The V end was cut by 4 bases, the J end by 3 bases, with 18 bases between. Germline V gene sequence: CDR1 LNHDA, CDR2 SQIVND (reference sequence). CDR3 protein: CASSTSQGGEYTGELFF. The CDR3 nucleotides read TGTGCCAGTAGTACGTCCCAGGGGGGAGAGTACACCGGGGAGCTGTTTTTT. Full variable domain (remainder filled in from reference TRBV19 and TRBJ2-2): DGGITQSPKYLFRKEGQNVTLSCEQNLNHDAMYWYRQDPGQGLRLIYYSQIVNDFQKGDIAEGYSVSREKKESFPLTVTSAQKNPTAFYLCASSTSQGGEYTGELFFGEGSRLTVL.

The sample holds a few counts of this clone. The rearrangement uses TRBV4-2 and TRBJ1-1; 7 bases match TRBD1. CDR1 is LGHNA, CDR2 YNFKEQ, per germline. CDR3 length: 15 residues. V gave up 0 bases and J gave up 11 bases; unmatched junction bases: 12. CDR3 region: CASSQDSQGEAGAFF. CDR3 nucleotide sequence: TGTGCCAGCAGCCAAGATAGCCAGGGGGAGGCGGGGGCTTTCTTT.

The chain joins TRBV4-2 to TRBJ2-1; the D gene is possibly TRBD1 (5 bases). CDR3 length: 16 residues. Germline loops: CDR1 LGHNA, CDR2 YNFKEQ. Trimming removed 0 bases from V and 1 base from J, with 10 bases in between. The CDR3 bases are TGTGCCAGCAGCCAAGATTCAGGGTCTTCCTACAATGAGCAGTTCTTC. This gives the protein CASSQDSGSSYNEQFF.

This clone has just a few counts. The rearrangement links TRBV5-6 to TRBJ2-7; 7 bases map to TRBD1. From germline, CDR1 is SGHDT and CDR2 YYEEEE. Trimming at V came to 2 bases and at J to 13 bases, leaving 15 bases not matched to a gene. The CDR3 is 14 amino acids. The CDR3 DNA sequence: TGTGCCAGCAGCTTAAAACGACAGGGCATGAGAATCTACTTC. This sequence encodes CASSLKRQGMRIYF.

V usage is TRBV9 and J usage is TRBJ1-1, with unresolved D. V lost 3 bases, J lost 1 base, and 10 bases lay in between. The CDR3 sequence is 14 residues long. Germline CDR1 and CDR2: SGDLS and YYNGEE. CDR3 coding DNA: TGTGCCAGCAGCGGATCCGGAGCGAACACTGAAGCTTTCTTT. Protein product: CASSGSGANTEAFF.

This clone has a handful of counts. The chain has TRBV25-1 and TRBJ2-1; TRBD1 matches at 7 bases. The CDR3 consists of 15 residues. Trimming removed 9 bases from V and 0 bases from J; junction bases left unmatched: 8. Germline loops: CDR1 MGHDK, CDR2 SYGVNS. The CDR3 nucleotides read TGTGCCAGTTCCTGGACAGGACGCTCCTACAATGAGCAGTTCTTC. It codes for CASSWTGRSYNEQFF.

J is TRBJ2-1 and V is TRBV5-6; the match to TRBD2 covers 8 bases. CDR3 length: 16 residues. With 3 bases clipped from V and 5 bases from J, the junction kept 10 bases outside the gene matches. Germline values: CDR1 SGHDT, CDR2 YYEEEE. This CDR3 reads CASSSEERGLNNEQFF. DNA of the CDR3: TGTGCCAGCAGCTCCGAAGAGCGGGGGTTAAACAATGAGCAGTTCTTC. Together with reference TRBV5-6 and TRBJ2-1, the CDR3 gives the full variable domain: DAGVTQSPTHLIKTRGQQVTLRCSPKSGHDTVSWYQQALGQGPQFIFQYYEEEERQRGNFPDRFSGHQFPNYSSELNVNALLLGDSALYLCASSSEERGLNNEQFFGPGTRLTVL.

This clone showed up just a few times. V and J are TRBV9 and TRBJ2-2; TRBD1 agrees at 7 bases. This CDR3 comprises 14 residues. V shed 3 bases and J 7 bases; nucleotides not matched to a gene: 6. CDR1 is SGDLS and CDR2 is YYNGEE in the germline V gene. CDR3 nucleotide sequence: TGTGCCAGCAGCGCCGGGACAGCCGACGGGGAGCTGTTTTTT. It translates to CASSAGTADGELFF.

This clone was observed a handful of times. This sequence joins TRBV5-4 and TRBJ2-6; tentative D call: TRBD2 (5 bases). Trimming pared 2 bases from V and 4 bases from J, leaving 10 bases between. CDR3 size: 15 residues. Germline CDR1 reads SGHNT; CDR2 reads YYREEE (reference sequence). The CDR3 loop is CASSFEGYGANVLTF. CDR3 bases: TGTGCCAGCAGCTTTGAGGGTTACGGGGCCAACGTCCTGACTTTC.

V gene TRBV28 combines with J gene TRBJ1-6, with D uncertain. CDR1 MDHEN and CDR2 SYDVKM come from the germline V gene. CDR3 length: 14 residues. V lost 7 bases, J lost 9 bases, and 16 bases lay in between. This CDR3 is CASTGLLRGSPLHF. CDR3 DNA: TGTGCCAGCACGGGTCTCCTCCGGGGTTCACCCCTCCACTTT. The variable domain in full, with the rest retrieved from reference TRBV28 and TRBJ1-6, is DVKVTQSSRYLVKRTGEKVFLECVQDMDHENMFWYRQDPGLGLRLIYFSYDVKMKEKGDIPEGYSVSREKKERFSLILESASTNQTSMYLCASTGLLRGSPLHFGNGTRLTVT.

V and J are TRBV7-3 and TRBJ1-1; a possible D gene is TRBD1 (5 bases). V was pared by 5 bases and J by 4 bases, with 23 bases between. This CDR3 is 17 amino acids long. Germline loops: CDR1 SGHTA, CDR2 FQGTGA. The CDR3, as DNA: TGTGCCAGCAGCCCCTCCGGGGTCAGGGCCGGTGGCACTGAAGCTTTCTTT. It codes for CASSPSGVRAGGTEAFF.

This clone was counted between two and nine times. The CDR3, as DNA: TGCGCCAGCAGCAAAGGGGGGGTTATCTCTGGAAACACCATATATTTT. This translates into CASSKGGVISGNTIYF. V and J are TRBV4-3 and TRBJ1-3, with D perhaps matching TRBD1 (6 bases). V shed 5 bases and J shed 0 bases, with 14 bases lying between them. This CDR3 is 16 amino acids long. CDR1 and CDR2 (germline): LGHNA, YSLEER.

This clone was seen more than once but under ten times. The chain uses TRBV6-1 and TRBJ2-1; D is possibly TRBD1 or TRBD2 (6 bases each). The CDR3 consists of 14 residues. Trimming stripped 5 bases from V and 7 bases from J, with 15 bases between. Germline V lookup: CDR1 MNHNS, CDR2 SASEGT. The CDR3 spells CASSRGASANEQFF. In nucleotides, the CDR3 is TGTGCCAGCAGTAGGGGGGCCAGCGCAAATGAGCAGTTCTTC.

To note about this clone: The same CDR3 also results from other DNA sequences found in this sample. This CDR3 reads CSASQGTEAFF. The CDR3 bases are TGCAGTGCTTCACAGGGTACTGAAGCTTTCTTT. The chain has TRBV20-1 and TRBJ1-1; tentative D call: TRBD1 (6 bases). V was pared by 5 bases and J by 5 bases, with 9 bases between. This CDR3 has 11 amino acids. Germline V CDR1 and CDR2: DFQATT, SNEGSKA (reference sequence).

CDR3 DNA: TGTGCCAGCAGCTTAGGACTAGCGGGGGAGGGCCAGTACTTC. Amino acids: CASSLGLAGEGQYF. The V call is TRBV7-8, the J call TRBJ2-5; 12 bases fit TRBD2. This CDR3 is built from 14 residues. After removal of 1 base from V and 10 bases from J, the junction contained 4 bases not matched to a gene. Germline loops: CDR1 SGHVS, CDR2 FQNEAQ. The entire variable domain, with the rest obtained from reference TRBV7-8 and TRBJ2-5, is as follows: GAGVSQSPRYKVAKRGQDVALRCDPISGHVSLFWYQQALGQGPEFLTYFQNEAQLDKSGLPSDRFFAERPEGSVSTLKIQRTQQEDSAVYLCASSLGLAGEGQYFGPGTRLLVL.

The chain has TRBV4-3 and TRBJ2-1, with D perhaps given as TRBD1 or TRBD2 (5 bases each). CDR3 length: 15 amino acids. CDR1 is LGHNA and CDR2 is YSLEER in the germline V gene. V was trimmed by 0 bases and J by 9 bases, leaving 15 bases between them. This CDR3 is CASSQDLGPRGEQFF. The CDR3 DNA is TGCGCCAGCAGCCAAGATCTGGGACCCCGCGGTGAGCAGTTCTTC.

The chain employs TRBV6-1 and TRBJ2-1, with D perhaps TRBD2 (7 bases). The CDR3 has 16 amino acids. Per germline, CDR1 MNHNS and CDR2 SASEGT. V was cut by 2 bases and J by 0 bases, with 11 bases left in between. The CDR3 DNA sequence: TGTGCCAGCAGTGAACAAGGGGGGGCCTCCTACAATGAGCAGTTCTTC. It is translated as CASSEQGGASYNEQFF.

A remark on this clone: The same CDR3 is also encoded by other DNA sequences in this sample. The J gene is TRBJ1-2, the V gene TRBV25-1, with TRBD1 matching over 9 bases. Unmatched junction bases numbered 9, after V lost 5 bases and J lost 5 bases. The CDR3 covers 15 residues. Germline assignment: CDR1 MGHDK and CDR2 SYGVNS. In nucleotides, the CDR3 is TGTGCCAGCAGTAATACGGGACAGGGCCTTTATGGCTACACCTTC. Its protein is CASSNTGQGLYGYTF.

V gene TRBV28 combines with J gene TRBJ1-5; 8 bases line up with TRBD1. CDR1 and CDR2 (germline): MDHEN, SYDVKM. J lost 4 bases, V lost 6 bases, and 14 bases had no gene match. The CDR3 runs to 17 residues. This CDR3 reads CASSPDRGEGFNQPQHF. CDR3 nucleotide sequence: TGTGCCAGCAGCCCAGACAGGGGTGAGGGGTTTAATCAGCCCCAGCATTTT.

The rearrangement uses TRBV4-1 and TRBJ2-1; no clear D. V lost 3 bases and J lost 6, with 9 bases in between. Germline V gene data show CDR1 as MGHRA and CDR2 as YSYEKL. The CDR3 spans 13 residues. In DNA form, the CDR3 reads TGCGCCAGCAGCCATTTGGGGATCAATGAGCAGTTCTTC. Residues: CASSHLGINEQFF.

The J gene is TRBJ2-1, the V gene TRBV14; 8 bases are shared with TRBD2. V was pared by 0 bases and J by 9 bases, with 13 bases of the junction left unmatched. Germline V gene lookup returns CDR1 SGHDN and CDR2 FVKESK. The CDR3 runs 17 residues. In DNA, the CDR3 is TGTGCCAGCAGCCAAGAACCGGGGGGGCCACGTTTACGTGAGCAGTTCTTC. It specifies CASSQEPGGPRLREQFF. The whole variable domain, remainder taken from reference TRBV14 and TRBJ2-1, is EAGVTQFPSHSVIEKGQTVTLRCDPISGHDNLYWYRRVMGKEIKFLLHFVKESKQDESGMPNNRFLAERTGGTYSTLKVQPAELEDSGVYFCASSQEPGGPRLREQFFGPGTRLTVL.

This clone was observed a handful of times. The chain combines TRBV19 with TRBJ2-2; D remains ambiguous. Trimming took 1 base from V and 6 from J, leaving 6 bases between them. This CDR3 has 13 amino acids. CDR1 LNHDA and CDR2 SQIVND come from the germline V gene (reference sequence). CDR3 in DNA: TGTGCCAGTAGTATAGGGCCAGCCGGGGAGCTGTTTTTT. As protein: CASSIGPAGELFF.

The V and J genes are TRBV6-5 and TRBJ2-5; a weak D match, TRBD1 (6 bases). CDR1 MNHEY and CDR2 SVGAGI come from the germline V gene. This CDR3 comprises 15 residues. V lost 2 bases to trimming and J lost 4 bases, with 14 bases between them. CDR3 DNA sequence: TGTGCCAGCAGTTACGGGCCAGGGGCGAGAGAGACCCAGTACTTC. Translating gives CASSYGPGARETQYF.

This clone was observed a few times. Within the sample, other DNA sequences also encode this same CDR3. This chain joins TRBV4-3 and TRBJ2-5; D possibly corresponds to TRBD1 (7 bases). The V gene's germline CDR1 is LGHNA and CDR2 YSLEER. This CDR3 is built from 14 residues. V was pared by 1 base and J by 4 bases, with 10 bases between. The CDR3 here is CASSQGQGGETQYF. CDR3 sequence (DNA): TGCGCCAGCAGCCAAGGACAGGGAGGAGAGACCCAGTACTTC.

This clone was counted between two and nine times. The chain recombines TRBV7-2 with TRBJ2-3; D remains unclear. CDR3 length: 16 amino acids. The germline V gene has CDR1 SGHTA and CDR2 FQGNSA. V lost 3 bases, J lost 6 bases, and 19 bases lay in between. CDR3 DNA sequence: TGTGCCAGCAGCTTCTCTGGACGGAGTCTGGGTGATACGCAGTATTTT. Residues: CASSFSGRSLGDTQYF.

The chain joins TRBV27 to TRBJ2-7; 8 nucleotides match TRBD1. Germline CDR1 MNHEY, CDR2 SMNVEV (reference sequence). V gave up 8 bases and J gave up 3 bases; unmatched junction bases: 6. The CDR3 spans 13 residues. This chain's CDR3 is CASGPGQGYEQYF. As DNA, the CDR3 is TGTGCCAGCGGCCCTGGACAGGGCTACGAGCAGTACTTC.

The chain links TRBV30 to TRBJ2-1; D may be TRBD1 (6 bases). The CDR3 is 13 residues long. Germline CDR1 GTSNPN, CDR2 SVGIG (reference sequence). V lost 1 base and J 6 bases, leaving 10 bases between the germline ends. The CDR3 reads CAWSAGQTNEQFF. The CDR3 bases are TGTGCCTGGAGTGCCGGACAGACCAATGAGCAGTTCTTC.

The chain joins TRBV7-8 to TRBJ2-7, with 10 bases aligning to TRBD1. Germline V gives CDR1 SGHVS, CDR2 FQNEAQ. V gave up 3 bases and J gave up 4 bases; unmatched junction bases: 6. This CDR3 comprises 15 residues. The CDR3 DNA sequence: TGTGCCAGCAGCTTCCGGGACAGGGGATTTTACGAGCAGTACTTC. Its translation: CASSFRDRGFYEQYF.